Following are 23 T cell receptor beta chains from one sample sequenced in a study of post-analysis software for immune sequencing data. Study-wide points: Elevated frequency relative to controls characterized roughly 5 TRBV segments in patients, TRBV5-6, TRBV5-1 and TRBV20-1 among them.

Their antigens are not known. The TCR beta cDNA libraries contained unique molecular identifiers. TCRdb passed the PCR reads through MiXCR, listing each CDR3 protein once. The repertoire consists of about 540,000 distinct CDR3 sequences, with approximately 31% occurring once and the leading ten covering about 5.6%. The sample was blood. These receptors were taken from a girl between 2 and 17 years old with multiple sclerosis.

The chain employs TRBV7-9 and TRBJ2-7; TRBD2 agrees at 8 bases. The CDR3 has 17 amino acids. Per germline, CDR1 SEHNR and CDR2 FQNEAQ (reference sequence). Trimming cost V 0 bases and J 2 bases; bases outside gene matches: 9. The CDR3 reads CASSLASGGSYAYEQYF. Here the CDR3 DNA reads TGTGCCAGCAGCTTAGCGAGCGGGGGCTCCTACGCCTACGAGCAGTACTTC.

This clonotype was counted a few times. The chain carries TRBV13 and TRBJ2-1; D may be TRBD1 or TRBD2 (6 bases each). The CDR3 totals 15 residues. CDR1 is PRHDT and CDR2 is FYEKMQ in the germline V gene (reference sequence). The V gene lost 0 bases and the J gene lost 12 bases, with 18 bases spanning the gap. The CDR3 sequence: CASSLGVGGLAGQFF. The CDR3 bases are TGTGCCAGCAGCTTAGGAGTGGGGGGCTTGGCGGGGCAGTTCTTC.

The chain employs TRBV6-5 and TRBJ1-1; D is undetermined. Germline V gene lookup returns CDR1 MNHEY and CDR2 SVGAGI. V shed 5 bases and J shed 1 base, with 14 bases lying between them. This CDR3 is 15 amino acids long. CDR3 amino acids: CASSTPSRKNTEAFF. CDR3 bases: TGTGCCAGCAGTACACCCAGCAGGAAGAACACTGAAGCTTTCTTT.

The chain employs TRBV6-1 and TRBJ1-5; unclear D gene. This CDR3 comprises 11 residues. The germline V gene has CDR1 MNHNS and CDR2 SASEGT. Trimming removed 6 bases from V and 7 bases from J, with 7 bases in between. The CDR3 sequence: CASSIKQPQHF. Here the CDR3 DNA reads TGTGCCAGCAGCATCAAACAGCCCCAGCATTTT.

This clonotype occurred a few times. The CDR3 reads CASSLEGRSYNEQFF. In DNA, the CDR3 is TGTGCCAGCAGCTTAGAGGGACGCTCCTACAATGAGCAGTTCTTC. V usage is TRBV7-6 and J usage is TRBJ2-1; either TRBD1 or TRBD2 may fit D (5 bases each). The germline V gene has CDR1 SGHVS and CDR2 FNYEAQ. Trimming left V 1 base short and J 0 bases short, with 7 bases between. The length of the CDR3 is 15 residues.

DNA of the CDR3: TGTGCCAGCAGTATCTCCCTTATCTCCCAAGAGACCCAGTACTTC. Protein: CASSISLISQETQYF. The rearrangement links TRBV6-5 to TRBJ2-5; D call uncertain. Germline CDR1 and CDR2: MNHEY and SVGAGI. V was trimmed by 5 bases and J by 1 base, leaving 14 bases between them. CDR3 length: 15 residues.

This clonotype was detected only a few times. DNA for the CDR3: TGCAGCGTCGACCAGGGAAATGGCTACACCTTC. Translated, it gives CSVDQGNGYTF. The chain couples TRBV29-1 to TRBJ1-2; the D gene is possibly TRBD1 (5 bases). The CDR3 length is 11 residues. Germline CDR1 and CDR2: SQVTM and ANQGSEA. The V end was cut by 6 bases, the J end by 6 bases, with 11 bases between.

The CDR3 DNA reads as TGTGCCAGCAGCGTAGAAGGTGGGGTTCAAGATACGCAGTATTTT. This translates into CASSVEGGVQDTQYF. The chain employs TRBV9 and TRBJ2-3; the D is unclear. Per the germline V gene, CDR1 is SGDLS and CDR2 is YYNGEE. The length of the CDR3 is 15 residues. Trimming left V 0 bases short and J 5 bases short, with 13 bases between.

J is TRBJ2-6 and V is TRBV28, with a weak D call TRBD1 (6 bases). V was clipped by 3 bases and J by 3 bases, with 15 bases between them. The CDR3 has 17 residues. Germline assignment: CDR1 MDHEN and CDR2 SYDVKM. The CDR3 DNA follows: TGTGCCAGCAGTTTTGCGAAGGGGGAAGGTGGGGCCAACGTCCTGACTTTC. As protein: CASSFAKGEGGANVLTF.

DNA for the CDR3: TGCGCCAGCAGGCAGGGAGCTAATTCACCCCTCCACTTT. This sequence encodes CASRQGANSPLHF. The V and J genes are TRBV10-2 and TRBJ1-6; perhaps TRBD1 as D (5 bases). Looked up from germline, CDR1 is WSHSY and CDR2 is SAAADI. V was pared by 6 bases and J by 6 bases, with 9 bases between. The CDR3 is 13 residues long.

The chain has TRBV15 and TRBJ1-4; D is ambiguous. V was cut by 1 base and J by 7 bases, with 16 bases left in between. The CDR3 is made up of 16 amino acids. CDR1 and CDR2 from the germline V gene are LNHNV and YYDKDF (reference sequence). The CDR3 DNA is TGTGCCACCAGCAGAGTGGTCACAGCCGGTAGTGAAAAACTGTTTTTT. This encodes CATSRVVTAGSEKLFF. The full variable domain, with the rest looked up from reference TRBV15 and TRBJ1-4, is DAMVIQNPRYQVTQFGKPVTLSCSQTLNHNVMYWYQQKSSQAPKLLFHYYDKDFNNEADTPDNFQSRRPNTSFCFLDIRSPGLGDTAMYLCATSRVVTAGSEKLFFGSGTQLSVL.

There are a few counts of this clonotype. The genes are TRBV6-1 and TRBJ1-2; D is unresolved. This CDR3 comprises 13 residues. Per germline, CDR1 MNHNS and CDR2 SASEGT. V was clipped by 2 bases and J by 6 bases, with 10 bases between them. CDR3 nucleotide sequence: TGTGCCAGCAGTGAATCCGGTGGCCATGGCTACACCTTC. Residues: CASSESGGHGYTF.

The chain recombines TRBV20-1 with TRBJ1-1; weak D call: TRBD1 (6 bases). Germline CDR1 DFQATT, CDR2 SNEGSKA (reference sequence). Trimming removed 6 bases from V and 8 bases from J, with 19 bases in between. The CDR3 contains 13 residues. The CDR3 coding sequence is TGCAGTGCCACCACAGGGTATCGGCGGGAAGCTTTCTTT. Translation gives CSATTGYRREAFF.

This clonotype was counted between two and nine times. The chain joins TRBV12-3 or TRBV12-4 to TRBJ2-7; D not certain. This CDR3 region has 13 residues. V lost 4 bases and J lost 3, with 10 bases in between. The CDR3 coding sequence is TGTGCCAGCAGTTACCTTTTAGACTACGAGCAGTACTTC. Protein product: CASSYLLDYEQYF.

This clonotype was detected only a few times. The CDR3, as DNA: TGTGCCATCAGTGGCCTCCAGGGGTTCTATGGCTACACCTTC. It specifies CAISGLQGFYGYTF. This rearrangement joins TRBV10-3 to TRBJ1-2; possibly TRBD1 for D (6 bases). The CDR3 consists of 14 residues. CDR1 and CDR2 (germline): ENHRY, SYGVKD. V lost 4 bases to trimming and J lost 4 bases, with 13 bases between them.

About this clonotype itself: Germline is not matched at one junction end, which may reflect a read error. The V call is TRBV12-3 or TRBV12-4, the J call TRBJ2-1; D ambiguous. This CDR3 contains 13 residues. DNA of the CDR3: TGTGCCTGCAGGTCTGCAGCCTACAATGAGCAGTTCTTC. Translated, it gives CACRSAAYNEQFF.

This chain uses TRBV5-1 with TRBJ2-4; TRBD2 aligns across 11 bases. The end of the DNA fits TRBJ2-7 better, so the J call may be wrong. CDR1 SGHRS and CDR2 YFSETQ come from the germline V gene. The CDR3 consists of 15 residues. CDR3 loop: CASSAGLAGTYEQYF. CDR3 in DNA: TGCGCCAGCAGCGCCGGACTAGCGGGTACCTACGAGCAGTACTTC.

The chain links TRBV29-1 to TRBJ2-2; TRBD1 matches 9 bases. From germline, CDR1 is SQVTM and CDR2 ANQGSEA. The CDR3 covers 15 residues. With V trimmed by 7 bases and J by 2 bases, 8 bases remained unmatched. The CDR3 DNA reads TGCAGCGCTGATTTCACAGGGGGCAACACCGGGGAGCTGTTTTTT. This encodes CSADFTGGNTGELFF.

The chain has TRBV7-2 and TRBJ2-3, with a possible D match to TRBD2 (7 bases). The CDR3 runs to 16 residues. Germline-derived CDR1 and CDR2 are SGHTA and FQGNSA. V was clipped by 1 base and J by 5 bases, with 16 bases between them. CDR3 bases: TGTGCCAGCAGCTTAGAGGCGCGGGGGACAATAGATACGCAGTATTTT. Its protein is CASSLEARGTIDTQYF.

This clonotype has a handful of counts. The genes are TRBV10-3 and TRBJ2-7, with D perhaps being TRBD1 or TRBD2 (5 bases each). Germline loops: CDR1 ENHRY, CDR2 SYGVKD. V was trimmed by 4 bases and J by 0 bases, leaving 16 bases between them. The CDR3 spans 16 residues. Here the CDR3 reads CAISVPGPNYSYEQYF. CDR3 DNA: TGTGCCATCAGTGTACCGGGACCAAACTACTCCTACGAGCAGTACTTC.

This clonotype turned up a few times. The CDR3 DNA is TGTGCCAGCAGTCCTATGAGTGGCGGATACACAGATACGCAGTATTTT. This translates into CASSPMSGGYTDTQYF. V gene TRBV27 combines with J gene TRBJ2-3; D is unclear. Germline-derived CDR1 and CDR2 are MNHEY and SMNVEV (reference sequence). V was cut by 5 bases and J by 2 bases, with 17 bases left in between. The CDR3 is 16 amino acids.

This clonotype was detected ten times or more. V is TRBV6-5 and J is TRBJ2-3; 9 bases map to TRBD1. This CDR3 spans 13 amino acids. Germline lookup yields CDR1 MNHEY and CDR2 SVGAGI. V shed 8 bases and J 6 bases; nucleotides not matched to a gene: 6. The CDR3 DNA is TGTGCCAGCCAAAGGACAGGGGTCGATACGCAGTATTTT. Residues: CASQRTGVDTQYF.

This clonotype was seen only a few times. The genes are TRBV5-1 and TRBJ1-3; possibly TRBD1 for D (5 bases). Between the trimmed V and J ends, which lost 4 bases and 4 bases, there was a span of 12 bases. The CDR3 loop spans 14 amino acids. Germline CDR1 SGHRS, CDR2 YFSETQ. This CDR3 is CASSSQGSGNTIYF. CDR3 DNA sequence: TGCGCCAGCAGCAGCCAGGGTTCCGGAAACACCATATATTTT.